The 17 T cell receptor beta chains given below trace back to one sample, sequenced in a study of OX40 agonist ivuxolimab in advanced cancers. The protocol was immunoSEQ multiplex PCR, while the TCRdb copy is restricted to in-frame clones and leaves out a portion. The table has approximately 22,000 clones, around 86% seen once. The sample was CD4+ or CD8+ T cells sorted from blood, taken in a trial of the OX40 agonist ivuxolimab. The receptors stem from an adult with an advanced solid tumor such as melanoma, head and neck, liver or kidney cancer.

This clone was observed once. CDR3 sequence: CASSLDLSGLGYTF. The CDR3 coding sequence is TGCGCCAGCAGCTTGGACCTCTCGGGGTTGGGCTACACCTTC. The V call is TRBV5-1, the J call TRBJ1-2; no definite D call. The germline V gene has CDR1 SGHRS and CDR2 YFSETQ. V lost 0 bases and J lost 8, with 14 bases in between. There are 14 residues in the CDR3.

This sequence joins TRBV5-4 and TRBJ2-7, with D maybe TRBD2 (6 bases). The V gene's germline CDR1 is SGHNT and CDR2 YYREEE (reference sequence). V lost 0 bases to trimming and J lost 4 bases, with 14 bases between them. The CDR3 contains 15 residues. The CDR3 DNA reads as TGTGCCAGCAGCTTGGGACTAGGCCTTGGGTACGAGCAGTACTTC. The encoded protein is CASSLGLGLGYEQYF.

This rearrangement joins TRBV11-3 to TRBJ2-1; a weak D match, TRBD2 (6 bases). The V end lost 1 base, the J end lost 7 bases, and 11 bases lay between the germline ends. The CDR3 runs to 14 residues. Per germline, CDR1 SGHNT and CDR2 YENEEA. The CDR3 nucleotides are TGTGCCAGCAGCTTAGGGAGGGGCGCTAATGAGCAGTTCTTC. Amino acids: CASSLGRGANEQFF.

This rearrangement joins TRBV7-2 to TRBJ1-2; D might be TRBD1 (5 bases). The CDR3 runs 15 residues. The germline CDR1 and CDR2 sequences are SGHTA and FQGNSA. Trimming stripped 5 bases from V and 5 bases from J, with 18 bases between. CDR3 nucleotide sequence: TGTGCCAGCAGCGGTAGCAGGGCAGGATTGTATGGCTACACCTTC. Its protein product is CASSGSRAGLYGYTF.

This chain's CDR3 is CASRDQPRVDTQYF. The CDR3 DNA sequence: TGTGCCAGCAGAGACCAACCCAGGGTAGATACGCAGTATTTT. V usage is TRBV2 and J usage is TRBJ2-3; D perhaps matches TRBD1 (5 bases). CDR3 size: 14 residues. Germline-derived CDR1 and CDR2 are SNHLY and FYNNEI. Deletions cut 6 bases from V and 5 bases from J, with 15 bases between.

This clone was found a few times. This chain connects TRBV9 to TRBJ2-7, with a possible D match to TRBD2 (6 bases). Germline CDR1 reads SGDLS; CDR2 reads YYNGEE. The CDR3 length is 13 residues. Trimming cost V 3 bases and J 1 base, with 8 bases left between them. CDR3 region: CASSADYSYEQYF. The CDR3 region has the DNA TGTGCCAGCAGCGCGGACTATTCCTACGAGCAGTACTTC.

The CDR3, as DNA: TGTGCCAGCAGTGAAGCGCTTCAGGGTTCAGGGACGCAGTTCTTC. This encodes CASSEALQGSGTQFF. The chain combines TRBV2 with TRBJ2-1; D possibly uses TRBD1 or TRBD2 (5 bases each). The CDR3 loop spans 15 amino acids. Looked up from germline, CDR1 is SNHLY and CDR2 is FYNNEI. Trimming shortened V by 0 bases and J by 12 bases, and 18 bases separated the two germline ends.

This sequence joins TRBV6-4 and TRBJ2-7, with D unclear. The CDR3 loop spans 14 amino acids. Trimming pared 5 bases from V and 4 bases from J, leaving 15 bases between. Germline-derived CDR1 and CDR2 are MRHNA and SNTAGT. CDR3 bases: TGTGCCAGCAGTTACTTCGGCTTTGGTTACGAGCAGTACTTC. It is translated as CASSYFGFGYEQYF.

The chain employs TRBV29-1 and TRBJ2-2; the D gene is possibly TRBD2 (7 bases). Germline-derived CDR1 and CDR2 are SQVTM and ANQGSEA. CDR3 length equals 14 residues. The V and J ends lost 7 bases and 3 bases respectively, with 15 bases between them. Here the CDR3 reads CSALGGLDTGELFF. CDR3 nucleotide sequence: TGCAGCGCCCTGGGGGGGCTGGACACCGGGGAGCTGTTTTTT.

For the CDR3, the DNA is TGTGCCAGCAGCTCTGAAGGCCACGGGACGGGATATGGCTACACCTTC. It yields the protein CASSSEGHGTGYGYTF. The chain is built from TRBV7-8 and TRBJ1-2; TRBD1 is a possible D gene (5 bases). Looked up from germline, CDR1 is SGHVS and CDR2 is FQNEAQ. V lost 4 bases and J lost 5, with 20 bases in between. CDR3 length equals 16 residues.

This clone was recorded only once. The chain links TRBV18 to TRBJ2-7; no firm D call. This CDR3 comprises 11 residues. Trimming pared 6 bases from V and 5 bases from J, leaving 8 bases between. Germline V gene sequence: CDR1 KGHSH, CDR2 LQKENI. CDR3 nucleotide sequence: TGTGCCAGCTCCGATACCCACGAGCAGTACTTC. This translates into CASSDTHEQYF.

The V and J genes are TRBV5-1 and TRBJ1-1; D gene unclear. The CDR3 is 16 residues long. Between the trimmed V and J ends, which lost 0 bases and 0 bases, there was a span of 12 bases. Germline V gives CDR1 SGHRS, CDR2 YFSETQ. DNA of the CDR3: TGCGCCAGCAGCTTGGCAGTCGGGAACATGAACACTGAAGCTTTCTTT. It encodes CASSLAVGNMNTEAFF.

This clone was seen a handful of times. The J gene is TRBJ2-1, the V gene TRBV18; no clear D gene. The germline V and J ends were trimmed by 1 base and 9 bases, with 10 bases remaining between them. CDR3 length: 13 amino acids. In germline, CDR1 is KGHSH, CDR2 LQKENI. In DNA, the CDR3 is TGTGCCAGCTCACCACGAGGAATTGGTGAGCAGTTCTTC. Its translation: CASSPRGIGEQFF.

This clone occurred a few times. This rearrangement joins TRBV7-2 to TRBJ2-3; weak D call: TRBD2 (5 bases). The CDR3 has 13 residues. The V gene's germline CDR1 is SGHTA and CDR2 FQGNSA. Trimming stripped 5 bases from V and 9 bases from J, with 15 bases between. CDR3 sequence reads: CASSQSSRRTQYF. The CDR3 DNA follows: TGTGCCAGCAGCCAATCCTCACGGAGGACGCAGTATTTT.

This clone ranks as large. The V and J genes are TRBV25-1 and TRBJ1-4; the D gene is possibly TRBD1 (5 bases). Germline V gives CDR1 MGHDK, CDR2 SYGVNS. This CDR3 has 12 residues. The ends were cut back, 8 bases at V and 7 bases at J, with 11 bases in the middle. The CDR3 spells CASSLGGEKLFF. DNA for the CDR3: TGTGCCAGCTCCCTTGGGGGTGAAAAACTGTTTTTT.

The rearrangement uses TRBV5-1 and TRBJ2-5, with a weak D call TRBD1 (8 bases). In germline, CDR1 is SGHRS, CDR2 YFSETQ. V shed 6 bases and J shed 4 bases, with 16 bases lying between them. The CDR3 is made up of 14 amino acids. In DNA, the CDR3 is TGCGCCAGCAACCAACAGGGGGGGTTAGAGACCCAGTACTTC. Encoded protein: CASNQQGGLETQYF.

V gene TRBV11-2 combines with J gene TRBJ2-2, with 7 bases that match TRBD1. Germline lookup yields CDR1 SGHAT and CDR2 FQNNGV. Trimming at V came to 3 bases and at J to 4 bases, leaving 5 bases not matched to a gene. The CDR3 extends over 15 amino acids. The CDR3 nucleotides are TGTGCCAGCAGCTTGGCCGGACAGGCCACCGGGGAGCTGTTTTTT. This sequence encodes CASSLAGQATGELFF.